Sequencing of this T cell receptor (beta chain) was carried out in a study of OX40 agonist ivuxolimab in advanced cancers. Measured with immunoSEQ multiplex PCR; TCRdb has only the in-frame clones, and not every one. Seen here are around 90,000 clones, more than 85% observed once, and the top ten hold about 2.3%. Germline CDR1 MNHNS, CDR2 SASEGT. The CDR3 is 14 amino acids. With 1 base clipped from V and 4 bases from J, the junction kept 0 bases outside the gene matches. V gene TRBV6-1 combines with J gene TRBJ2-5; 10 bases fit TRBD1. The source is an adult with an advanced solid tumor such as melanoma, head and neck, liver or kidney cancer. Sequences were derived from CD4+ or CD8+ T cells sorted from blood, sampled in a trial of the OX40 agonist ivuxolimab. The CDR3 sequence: CASSEGTGGETQYF. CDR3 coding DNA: TGTGCCAGCAGTGAAGGGACAGGGGGAGAGACCCAGTACTTC.